Below, 32 T cell receptor beta chains from the same sample are listed, as sequenced in a study of OX40 agonist ivuxolimab in advanced cancers. The repertoire was sequenced with immunoSEQ multiplex PCR; TCRdb's copy has only in-frame clones and lacks some. The repertoire holds around 60,000 clones, with 87% as singletons. The sequencing used CD4+ or CD8+ T cells sorted from blood, collected in a trial of the OX40 agonist ivuxolimab. The receptors shown here come from an adult with an advanced solid tumor such as melanoma, head and neck, liver or kidney cancer.

V usage is TRBV10-3 and J usage is TRBJ1-2, with TRBD1 matching 9 bases. The V and J ends lost 4 bases and 4 bases, in that order; junction bases with no gene match: 7. Germline V gene lookup returns CDR1 ENHRY and CDR2 SYGVKD. The CDR3 is 15 amino acids. Here the CDR3 DNA reads TGTGCCATCAGTGGGGGACAGGGAGGTCCCTATGGCTACACCTTC. Amino acid sequence: CAISGGQGGPYGYTF.

A single count supports this clone. This chain connects TRBV28 to TRBJ2-1, with D uncertain. The germline V and J ends were trimmed by 6 bases and 7 bases, with 4 bases remaining between them. CDR3 length: 10 amino acids. Germline lookup yields CDR1 MDHEN and CDR2 SYDVKM. The CDR3 nucleotides are TGTGCCAGCAGCAAAAATGAGCAGTTCTTC. This gives the protein CASSKNEQFF.

The chain uses TRBV5-1 and TRBJ2-3, with D hard to call. CDR1 and CDR2 (germline): SGHRS, YFSETQ. The germline V and J ends were trimmed by 4 bases and 5 bases, with 11 bases remaining between them. The CDR3 runs to 13 residues. CDR3 coding DNA: TGCGCCAGCAGCACCGAGTCCAAAGATACGCAGTATTTT. This translates into CASSTESKDTQYF.

This clone was observed once. V gene TRBV2 combines with J gene TRBJ2-5, with 7 bases fitting TRBD1. The J segment lost 3 bases and the V segment lost 8 bases, leaving 6 bases of the junction unmatched. CDR1 is SNHLY, CDR2 FYNNEI, per germline. This CDR3 has 13 amino acids. Here the CDR3 DNA reads TGTGCCAGCTCCCGACAGGGTAAAGAGACCCAGTACTTC. The encoded protein is CASSRQGKETQYF.

The chain couples TRBV7-9 to TRBJ2-3; TRBD1 agrees at 8 bases. Trimming cost V 3 bases and J 2 bases; bases outside gene matches: 16. The germline gives CDR1 SEHNR, CDR2 FQNEAQ (reference sequence). This CDR3 is 19 amino acids long. The DNA for the CDR3 is TGTGCCAGCAGCTTTCCCCGACCTGGGACAGGTTGGAACACAGATACGCAGTATTTT. Its protein product is CASSFPRPGTGWNTDTQYF.

CDR3 coding DNA: TGCAGCGTTGTGGTGGGGACAGATACGCAGTATTTT. This encodes CSVVVGTDTQYF. The V and J genes are TRBV29-1 and TRBJ2-3; D is uncertain. V was clipped by 4 bases and J by 3 bases, with 8 bases between them. Germline CDR1 reads SQVTM; CDR2 reads ANQGSEA. CDR3 length: 12 residues.

The J gene is TRBJ2-7, the V gene TRBV19, with 10 bases lining up with TRBD1. Germline values: CDR1 LNHDA, CDR2 SQIVND (reference sequence). This CDR3 is 14 amino acids long. The V gene end was trimmed by 3 bases and the J gene end by 11 bases; junction bases not matched to a gene: 10. DNA of the CDR3: TGTGCCAGTAGTATCACAGCCCTCGGACAGGGGGAGTACTTC. Protein sequence: CASSITALGQGEYF.

This chain joins TRBV6-6 and TRBJ1-2; 7 nucleotides agree with TRBD1. V shed 5 bases and J 4 bases; nucleotides not matched to a gene: 7. In germline, CDR1 is MNHNY, CDR2 SVGAGI (reference sequence). The CDR3 runs 14 residues. The CDR3 DNA reads TGTGCCAGCAGTAAAAACAGGGGATCCTATGGCTACACCTTC. It codes for CASSKNRGSYGYTF.

This chain connects TRBV9 to TRBJ2-3; D ambiguous. In germline, CDR1 is SGDLS, CDR2 YYNGEE. V shed 2 bases and J shed 4 bases, with 11 bases lying between them. The CDR3 loop spans 14 amino acids. The CDR3 loop reads CASSVSRASDTQYF. In DNA form, the CDR3 reads TGTGCCAGCAGCGTCAGTCGGGCTTCAGATACGCAGTATTTT.

This clone was counted only a few times. This sequence joins TRBV7-3 and TRBJ2-2; tentatively, D is TRBD1 (8 bases). Germline V gene data show CDR1 as SGHTA and CDR2 as FQGTGA. The CDR3 has 17 residues. Trimming pared 5 bases from V and 7 bases from J, leaving 23 bases between. The CDR3: CASSPGGGRTGRGELFF. CDR3 in DNA: TGTGCCAGCAGCCCGGGCGGGGGAAGGACAGGGCGCGGGGAGCTGTTTTTT.

The chain is built from TRBV12-5 and TRBJ1-2; a weak D match, TRBD1 (5 bases). CDR1 LGHNT and CDR2 FRNRAP come from the germline V gene. CDR3 size: 12 residues. V was trimmed by 6 bases and J by 4 bases, leaving 9 bases between them. CDR3 loop: CASGYGGYGYTF. The CDR3, as DNA: TGTGCTAGTGGCTACGGGGGCTATGGCTACACCTTC.

This clone was picked up one time. This chain connects TRBV30 to TRBJ2-2; weak D call: TRBD1 (6 bases). Trimming pared 2 bases from V and 4 bases from J, leaving 11 bases between. The CDR3 runs 14 residues. CDR1 GTSNPN and CDR2 SVGIG come from the germline V gene (reference sequence). CDR3 nucleotides: TGTGCCTGGAGTATCTACAGGGTCACCGGGGAGCTGTTTTTT. This codes for CAWSIYRVTGELFF. Looking up the rest from reference TRBV30 and TRBJ2-2 gives the full variable domain: SQTIHQWPATLVQPVGSPLSLECTVEGTSNPNLYWYRQAAGRGLQLLFYSVGIGQISSEVPQNLSASRPQDRQFILSSKKLLLSDSGFYLCAWSIYRVTGELFFGEGSRLTVL.

The gene calls are TRBV28 and TRBJ2-1; TRBD2 aligns across 14 bases. CDR3 length: 20 amino acids. Trimming removed 5 bases from V and 5 bases from J; junction bases left unmatched: 17. CDR1 MDHEN and CDR2 SYDVKM come from the germline V gene. CDR3 bases: TGTGCCAGCAGTCCCAGGAGGTGGACTAGCGGGAGGAAGGGCAACAATGAGCAGTTCTTC. This encodes CASSPRRWTSGRKGNNEQFF.

The chain is built from TRBV28 and TRBJ2-7, with 10 bases aligning to TRBD1. The V segment lost 5 bases and the J segment 3 bases; nucleotides outside the gene matches: 7. Germline assignment: CDR1 MDHEN and CDR2 SYDVKM. The CDR3 has 15 amino acids. CDR3 residues: CASSARGQGIYEQYF. The CDR3 DNA reads as TGTGCCAGCAGTGCCCGGGGACAGGGGATCTACGAGCAGTACTTC.

This clone was seen only once. The chain links TRBV7-9 to TRBJ2-7; 13 positions match TRBD2. With 5 bases clipped from V and 1 base from J, the junction kept 8 bases outside the gene matches. The CDR3 loop spans 17 amino acids. Germline V gene sequence: CDR1 SEHNR, CDR2 FQNEAQ (reference sequence). The CDR3 sequence: CASSPFPTSGRSYEQYF. The CDR3 bases are TGTGCCAGCAGCCCGTTCCCGACTAGCGGGAGGTCCTACGAGCAGTACTTC.

This chain uses TRBV6-4 with TRBJ2-3; no firm D call. V was clipped by 4 bases and J by 1 base, with 9 bases between them. CDR3 length: 14 amino acids. CDR1 and CDR2 (germline): MRHNA, SNTAGT. The chain's CDR3 is CASSAGGGTDTQYF. The CDR3 DNA reads as TGTGCCAGCAGTGCCGGTGGGGGCACAGATACGCAGTATTTT.

This chain uses TRBV5-8 with TRBJ2-1, with D unresolved. Germline CDR1 is SGHTS and CDR2 is YDEGEE. The V and J ends lost 4 bases and 3 bases respectively, with 8 bases between them. CDR3 size: 13 residues. CDR3 DNA: TGTGCCAGCAGCGGGGTTTACTACAATGAGCAGTTCTTC. As protein: CASSGVYYNEQFF.

The V gene is TRBV7-9, the J gene TRBJ2-7; TRBD2 agrees at 9 bases. After removal of 1 base from V and 5 bases from J, the junction contained 9 bases not matched to a gene. The CDR3 sequence is 16 residues long. The germline CDR1 and CDR2 sequences are SEHNR and FQNEAQ (reference sequence). The CDR3 region has the DNA TGTGCCAGCAGCTTAGTTGGTAGCGGGAGACAGAACGAGCAGTACTTC. Translated: CASSLVGSGRQNEQYF.

The chain is built from TRBV5-4 and TRBJ1-1, with 8 bases identical to TRBD1. The CDR3 is 15 residues long. Germline loops: CDR1 SGHNT, CDR2 YYREEE (reference sequence). V trimming: 9 bases; J trimming: 4 bases; junction bases outside the gene matches: 14. CDR3 nucleotides: TGTGCCACGATGACAGGGGAGGATCGTAGCACTGAAGCTTTCTTT. This codes for CATMTGEDRSTEAFF.

The V gene is TRBV28, the J gene TRBJ1-5; D may be TRBD1 (5 bases). The V and J ends lost 4 bases and 2 bases respectively, with 15 bases between them. There are 16 residues in the CDR3. Germline CDR1 is MDHEN and CDR2 is SYDVKM. The CDR3 reads CASSSQGVGGNQPQHF. DNA for the CDR3: TGTGCCAGCAGTTCCCAGGGTGTAGGTGGCAATCAGCCCCAGCATTTT. Looking up the rest from reference TRBV28 and TRBJ1-5 gives the full variable domain: DVKVTQSSRYLVKRTGEKVFLECVQDMDHENMFWYRQDPGLGLRLIYFSYDVKMKEKGDIPEGYSVSREKKERFSLILESASTNQTSMYLCASSSQGVGGNQPQHFGDGTRLSIL.

The J gene is TRBJ2-2, the V gene TRBV5-1; D remains unclear. The germline V gene has CDR1 SGHRS and CDR2 YFSETQ. V lost 5 bases, J lost 2 bases, and 10 bases lay in between. The CDR3 length is 14 residues. CDR3 residues: CASRAAANTGELFF. DNA for the CDR3: TGCGCCAGCAGGGCTGCGGCTAACACCGGGGAGCTGTTTTTT.

The CDR3, as DNA: TGTGCCAGCAGCTTGGGTAGGGGGGCCTATGGCTACACCTTC. It yields the protein CASSLGRGAYGYTF. The chain links TRBV5-5 to TRBJ1-2; the D gene is possibly TRBD1 (6 bases). This CDR3 is 14 amino acids long. From germline, CDR1 is SGHKS and CDR2 YYEKEE (reference sequence). V lost 0 bases and J lost 4, with 10 bases in between.

The rearrangement joins TRBV7-8 to TRBJ2-3; D is unclear. This CDR3 has 14 amino acids. Germline V gives CDR1 SGHVS, CDR2 FQNEAQ. The ends were cut back, 1 base at V and 3 bases at J, with 8 bases in the middle. The CDR3 nucleotides are TGTGCCAGCAGCTTAGTCGGGCTGACAGATACGCAGTATTTT. Encoded protein: CASSLVGLTDTQYF.

V gene TRBV5-1 combines with J gene TRBJ2-3; the match to TRBD2 covers 7 bases. The V gene end was trimmed by 1 base and the J gene end by 0 bases; junction bases not matched to a gene: 2. The CDR3 has 15 amino acids. CDR1 SGHRS and CDR2 YFSETQ come from the germline V gene. CDR3 sequence: CASSLWDYSTDTQYF. The CDR3 nucleotides are TGCGCCAGCAGCTTGTGGGACTATAGCACAGATACGCAGTATTTT. The whole variable domain, filled in from reference TRBV5-1 and TRBJ2-3, reads KAGVTQTPRYLIKTRGQQVTLSCSPISGHRSVSWYQQTPGQGLQFLFEYFSETQRNKGNFPGRFSGRQFSNSRSEMNVSTLELGDSALYLCASSLWDYSTDTQYFGPGTRLTVL.

The V call is TRBV11-1, the J call TRBJ2-1, with D perhaps assigned TRBD1 or TRBD2 (6 bases each). Trimming took 6 bases from V and 6 from J, leaving 9 bases between them. Germline V gene data show CDR1 as SGHAT and CDR2 as FQDESV (reference sequence). The CDR3 runs to 12 residues. CDR3 residues: CASSRGANEQFF. The DNA for the CDR3 is TGTGCCAGCAGTAGGGGGGCCAATGAGCAGTTCTTC. Full variable domain (remainder filled in from reference TRBV11-1 and TRBJ2-1): EAEVAQSPRYKITEKSQAVAFWCDPISGHATLYWYRQILGQGPELLVQFQDESVVDDSQLPKDRFSAERLKGVDSTLKIQPAELGDSAMYLCASSRGANEQFFGPGTRLTVL.

DNA of the CDR3: TGTGCCAGTAGGGCGTCAACTACGTACTACGAGCAGTACTTC. Protein: CASRASTTYYEQYF. The genes are TRBV19 and TRBJ2-7; D gene uncertain. The CDR3 extends over 14 amino acids. The V gene's germline CDR1 is LNHDA and CDR2 SQIVND (reference sequence). Trimming took 6 bases from V and 3 from J, leaving 15 bases between them.

The genes are TRBV11-2 and TRBJ2-1, with TRBD1 as a possible D gene (6 bases). The V and J ends lost 5 bases and 6 bases respectively, with 20 bases between them. Germline CDR1 SGHAT, CDR2 FQNNGV. CDR3 length: 16 amino acids. The CDR3 spells CASSRRIPGQLNEQFF. CDR3 nucleotides: TGTGCCAGCAGCCGAAGAATCCCCGGACAGCTCAATGAGCAGTTCTTC.

CDR3 amino acids: CASSPQLDRADTQYF. The DNA for the CDR3 is TGTGCCAGCAGCCCCCAACTCGACAGGGCAGATACGCAGTATTTT. V usage is TRBV11-2 and J usage is TRBJ2-3, with 7 bases lining up with TRBD1. V trimming: 5 bases; J trimming: 4 bases; junction bases outside the gene matches: 9. This CDR3 is built from 15 residues. Germline V gene sequence: CDR1 SGHAT, CDR2 FQNNGV.

This chain links TRBV19 with TRBJ1-2; possibly TRBD1 for D (5 bases). Germline V CDR1 and CDR2: LNHDA, SQIVND (reference sequence). Trimming removed 3 bases from V and 8 bases from J, with 13 bases in between. CDR3 size: 13 residues. DNA of the CDR3: TGTGCCAGTAGTATCGGGGGGGATGGAGGCTACACCTTC. This sequence encodes CASSIGGDGGYTF.

This chain links TRBV2 with TRBJ2-1; 7 bases map to TRBD2. Per the germline V gene, CDR1 is SNHLY and CDR2 is FYNNEI. The trim removed 6 bases at V and 0 bases at J, leaving 8 bases unmatched. The CDR3 is made up of 16 amino acids. CDR3 nucleotide sequence: TGTGCCAGCAGCCAACTAGCGCCGAGCTCCTACAATGAGCAGTTCTTC. Translation gives CASSQLAPSSYNEQFF.

The chain joins TRBV6-6 to TRBJ2-7; TRBD1 is a possible D gene (5 bases). This CDR3 is 13 amino acids long. The germline V gene encodes CDR1 MNHNY and CDR2 SVGAGI (reference sequence). V was clipped by 2 bases and J by 2 bases, with 7 bases between them. The CDR3 protein is CASSYGRAYEQYF. CDR3 nucleotides: TGTGCCAGCAGTTACGGCAGGGCCTACGAGCAGTACTTC.

This chain connects TRBV11-2 to TRBJ2-1; 7 bases agree with TRBD2. With 3 bases clipped from V and 0 bases from J, the junction kept 2 bases outside the gene matches. The germline CDR1 and CDR2 sequences are SGHAT and FQNNGV. The CDR3 length is 15 residues. The CDR3 loop reads CASSLGGSSYNEQFF. DNA for the CDR3: TGTGCCAGCAGCTTGGGGGGGAGCTCCTACAATGAGCAGTTCTTC.